A selection of T cell receptor beta chains follows, all from one sample in a study of T-cell reconstitution after alpha-beta-depleted transplantation in children. TCRdb reanalysed the PCR reads using MiXCR and keeps one entry per CDR3 protein. The repertoire consists of some 400,000 distinct CDR3 sequences, with approximately 20% occurring once and the leading ten covering 3% to 4.5%. Sequenced here: PBMCs from the stem cell graft donor, sampled from the stem cell graft. These receptors came from a human donor who donated a stem cell graft to a child with acute myeloid leukemia. CDR3s include the opening cysteine and the closing phenylalanine or tryptophan. D genes are given only for firm matches. Only part of the rows carry a size: once, few, many, or a class if the clone is expanded.

clone_size,j_call,d_call,v_call,cdr3_nt,cdr3_aa
NA,TRBJ2-3,NA,TRBV20-1,TGCAGTCCTGTTGGGCGGAGGGGCACAGATACGCAGTATTTT,CSPVGRRGTDTQYF
few,TRBJ1-1,NA,TRBV4-1,TGCGCCAGCAGCCTCAAGGATCCAACGGGGACTGAAGCTTTCTTT,CASSLKDPTGTEAFF
NA,TRBJ2-2,NA,TRBV20-1,TGCAGTGCTAGAGATACTCCAGGGGCGAACACCGGGGAGCTGTTTTTT,CSARDTPGANTGELFF
NA,TRBJ2-7,TRBD2,TRBV28,TGTGCCAGCAGCACTCTAGCGGGAGGGCAGTACTTC,CASSTLAGGQYF
NA,TRBJ2-5,NA,TRBV5-6,TGTGCCAGCAGCGAATGGGGCGGAGAGACCCAGTACTTC,CASSEWGGETQYF
NA,TRBJ2-7,NA,TRBV5-5,TGTGCCAGCAGCCTAGGAGACGGGAACGAGCAGTACTTC,CASSLGDGNEQYF
NA,TRBJ2-1,TRBD2,TRBV29-1,TGCAGCGCCCCACTAGCGGGGGTTAACAATGAGCAGTTCTTC,CSAPLAGVNNEQFF
few,TRBJ1-1,NA,TRBV12-3/TRBV12-4,TGTGCCAGCAGCTTACAGGTCCCTGAAGCTTTCTTT,CASSLQVPEAFF
few,TRBJ2-5,NA,TRBV24-1,TGTGCCACCAGTGATCGCACGCAAAACGCCAGGGCCCAGTACTTC,CATSDRTQNARAQYF
NA,TRBJ2-3,NA,TRBV20-1,TGCAGTGCTGCCGGGTCGACAGATACGCAGTATTTT,CSAAGSTDTQYF
few,TRBJ2-1,TRBD2,TRBV12-3/TRBV12-4,TGTGCCAGCACCATGACTAGCGGATACAATGAGCAGTTCTTC,CASTMTSGYNEQFF
NA,TRBJ2-7,NA,TRBV4-3,TGCGCCAGCAGCCAAGGGGGGCGGGGGCAGGACGAGCAGTACTTC,CASSQGGRGQDEQYF
NA,TRBJ2-3,NA,TRBV12-3/TRBV12-4,TGTGCCAGCACCCCCCCGCGGATGACTAGCACAGATACGCAGTATTTT,CASTPPRMTSTDTQYF
NA,TRBJ2-3,NA,TRBV28,TGTGCCAGCAGTTTCTGGGCGGGGAGAAACACAGATACGCAGTATTTT,CASSFWAGRNTDTQYF
NA,TRBJ2-1,NA,TRBV20-1,TGCAGTGCTAGAGCTCCTAAGTCGACTTACAATGAGCAGTTCTTC,CSARAPKSTYNEQFF
NA,TRBJ2-7,TRBD2,TRBV27,TGTGCCAGCAGTTTAACAGGACTAGGCTACGAGCAGTACTTC,CASSLTGLGYEQYF